The 13 T cell receptor beta chains listed next were all sequenced from one sample in a study of T cells after yellow fever vaccination. TCRdb re-derived calls from the 5' RACE reads in MiXCR, one entry per CDR3 protein. The table shows 620,000 or so distinct CDR3 sequences, with around an eighth occurring only once. This specimen consisted of PBMCs, obtained on the day of the yellow fever booster vaccination. These receptor sequences come from a young man who received the YFV17D yellow fever vaccine.

The J gene is TRBJ2-1, the V gene TRBV5-1; D may be TRBD2 (6 bases). This CDR3 contains 13 residues. CDR1 is SGHRS and CDR2 is YFSETQ in the germline V gene. V lost 8 bases, J lost 5 bases, and 14 bases lay in between. The CDR3 is CASFDSGDNEQFF. The CDR3 nucleotides are TGCGCCAGTTTCGACTCGGGGGACAATGAGCAGTTCTTC.

In this sample, this clonotype turned up many times. The genes are TRBV12-3 or TRBV12-4 and TRBJ2-1, with D uncertain. V gave up 5 bases and J gave up 9 bases, with 8 bases separating them. CDR3 size: 11 residues. The chain's CDR3 is CASSRRGEQFF. CDR3 DNA sequence: TGTGCCAGCAGTCGCCGAGGTGAGCAGTTCTTC.

This chain joins TRBV7-6 and TRBJ2-3, with D unclear. This CDR3 has 14 amino acids. The germline V gene encodes CDR1 SGHVS and CDR2 FNYEAQ. V was clipped by 1 base and J by 0 bases, with 5 bases between them. The DNA of the CDR3 is TGTGCCAGCAGCTTAGTGGAGAGCACAGATACGCAGTATTTT. As protein: CASSLVESTDTQYF.

This clonotype came up a few times. The chain has TRBV28 and TRBJ2-1, with TRBD2 matching 7 bases. Trimming cost V 10 bases and J 3 bases; bases outside gene matches: 6. The length of the CDR3 is 13 residues. CDR1 and CDR2 (germline): MDHEN, SYDVKM. The CDR3 protein is CATRGGSYNEQFF. In nucleotides, the CDR3 is TGTGCCACGCGGGGCGGGAGCTACAATGAGCAGTTCTTC.

This clonotype turned up a few times. The chain has TRBV3-1 and TRBJ2-7, with D unclear. This CDR3 region has 16 residues. Trimming removed 3 bases from V and 5 bases from J, with 20 bases in between. Germline-derived CDR1 and CDR2 are LGHDT and YNNKEL (reference sequence). CDR3 protein: CASSQPLVGMRDEQYF. The DNA of the CDR3 is TGTGCCAGCAGCCAGCCTCTGGTAGGGATGCGAGACGAGCAGTACTTC.

This clonotype was detected only a few times. This chain connects TRBV29-1 to TRBJ2-1; D not certain. Deletions cut 4 bases from V and 8 bases from J, with 6 bases between. This CDR3 spans 10 amino acids. The V gene's germline CDR1 is SQVTM and CDR2 ANQGSEA. CDR3 nucleotide sequence: TGCAGCGTTGGGGATGATGAGCAGTTCTTC. As protein: CSVGDDEQFF.

This clonotype has just a few counts. The chain recombines TRBV4-3 with TRBJ2-1, with a tentative D call TRBD1 (5 bases). Trimming took 0 bases from V and 6 from J, leaving 12 bases between them. From germline, CDR1 is LGHNA and CDR2 YSLEER. The CDR3 has 15 amino acids. DNA for the CDR3: TGCGCCAGCAGCCAAGAATCAGGGATCGGCAATGAGCAGTTCTTC. It encodes CASSQESGIGNEQFF.

This clonotype was found a few times. The CDR3 nucleotides are TGTGCCAGCCGCGACTACGGGGAGCTGTTTTTT. Protein: CASRDYGELFF. The rearrangement joins TRBV6-5 to TRBJ2-2; the D gene is possibly TRBD2 (5 bases). V gave up 8 bases and J gave up 7 bases, with 8 bases separating them. Germline V lookup: CDR1 MNHEY, CDR2 SVGAGI. CDR3 length: 11 amino acids.

The sample holds a few counts of this clonotype. V gene TRBV7-2 combines with J gene TRBJ2-7; D tentatively reads TRBD1 or TRBD2 (5 bases each). Germline CDR1 and CDR2: SGHTA and FQGNSA. Trimming removed 0 bases at V and 5 bases at J, with 17 bases between. CDR3 length: 16 amino acids. CDR3 in DNA: TGTGCCAGCAGCTTAGCAGGGTGGGACCACGAGAACGAGCAGTACTTC. This translates into CASSLAGWDHENEQYF.

The V call is TRBV15, the J call TRBJ2-1, with 7 bases fitting TRBD1. Germline CDR1 reads LNHNV; CDR2 reads YYDKDF (reference sequence). This CDR3 has 14 residues. Trimming took 3 bases from V and 10 from J; bases not matched to a gene: 9. CDR3 sequence: CATSSLERQGEQFF. DNA of the CDR3: TGTGCCACCAGCAGCCTTGAAAGACAGGGCGAGCAGTTCTTC.

The chain carries TRBV6-1 and TRBJ2-7, with D hard to call. Deletions cut 10 bases from V and 2 bases from J, with 21 bases between. CDR3 length equals 15 residues. In germline, CDR1 is MNHNS, CDR2 SASEGT. The CDR3 reads CATLMGTTNTYEQYF. In DNA form, the CDR3 reads TGTGCCACACTCATGGGCACAACCAACACCTACGAGCAGTACTTC.

In this sample, this clonotype turned up many times. The chain employs TRBV11-2 and TRBJ1-1, with unresolved D. Germline V CDR1 and CDR2: SGHAT, FQNNGV. CDR3 length: 13 residues. The CDR3: CWFGEGKNTEAFF. CDR3 DNA: TGTTGGTTTGGGGAGGGTAAGAACACTGAAGCTTTCTTT.

This clonotype was picked up a small number of times. The rearrangement uses TRBV12-3 or TRBV12-4 and TRBJ2-7; 8 bases are a match to TRBD1. V shed 3 bases and J 3 bases; nucleotides not matched to a gene: 10. The CDR3 runs 16 residues. Here the CDR3 reads CASSFSAQGAGYEQYF. The DNA for the CDR3 is TGTGCCAGCAGTTTTTCAGCCCAGGGGGCGGGCTACGAGCAGTACTTC.